Below are 26 T cell receptor beta chains sequenced from a single sample in a study of siplizumab effects on memory and regulatory T cells. Assay used: immunoSEQ multiplex PCR; TCRdb lists only in-frame clones, some missing. The sample includes roughly 56,000 clones, 80% to 95% of them seen just once. The sample consisted of CD8+ T cells sorted from blood. The receptors were gathered from a human donor in good health.

DNA for the CDR3: TGTGCCAGCAGCGTATCAAGAGGGTCTGGGACGCAGTATTTT. This translates into CASSVSRGSGTQYF. The chain links TRBV9 to TRBJ2-3; possibly TRBD2 for D (5 bases). The ends were cut back, 1 base at V and 9 bases at J, with 15 bases in the middle. Germline values: CDR1 SGDLS, CDR2 YYNGEE. This CDR3 has 14 residues.

The CDR3 DNA is TGCAGCGTTGGGAGGACTAGCGGGAGTACCGAGCAGTACTTC. Residues: CSVGRTSGSTEQYF. The genes are TRBV29-1 and TRBJ2-7, with 13 nucleotides matching TRBD2. V gave up 4 bases and J gave up 6 bases; unmatched junction bases: 6. This CDR3 is 14 amino acids long. Germline CDR1 and CDR2: SQVTM and ANQGSEA.

V and J are TRBV7-9 and TRBJ1-2; D is ambiguous. This CDR3 comprises 15 residues. Trimming took off 0 bases at V and 0 bases at J, with 8 bases between the two ends. Germline CDR1 SEHNR, CDR2 FQNEAQ (reference sequence). The CDR3 loop reads CASSLAAGANYGYTF. The CDR3 DNA reads as TGTGCCAGCAGCTTAGCCGCGGGAGCTAACTATGGCTACACCTTC.

The CDR3 is CASSYRAEIYEQYF. The CDR3 DNA reads TGTGCCAGCAGTTACCGGGCGGAGATCTACGAGCAGTACTTC. The chain couples TRBV6-5 to TRBJ2-5; unclear D gene. The end of the DNA is better explained by TRBJ2-7, so the J call may be wrong. The germline gives CDR1 MNHEY, CDR2 SVGAGI. CDR3 length: 14 residues.

The chain couples TRBV2 to TRBJ2-5; weak D call: TRBD2 (5 bases). Trimming stripped 2 bases from V and 5 bases from J, with 21 bases between. The CDR3 extends over 17 amino acids. Germline values: CDR1 SNHLY, CDR2 FYNNEI. CDR3 region: CASSEIGGSLGMETQYF. CDR3 sequence (DNA): TGTGCCAGCAGTGAAATAGGAGGCTCCTTAGGCATGGAGACCCAGTACTTC. The variable domain in full, with the rest retrieved from reference TRBV2 and TRBJ2-5, is EPEVTQTPSHQVTQMGQEVILRCVPISNHLYFYWYRQILGQKVEFLVSFYNNEISEKSEIFDDQFSVERPDGSNFTLKIRSTKLEDSAMYFCASSEIGGSLGMETQYFGPGTRLLVL.

The chain joins TRBV28 to TRBJ2-2; D is ambiguous. The germline V and J ends were trimmed by 1 base and 4 bases, with 10 bases remaining between them. CDR3 size: 15 residues. In germline, CDR1 is MDHEN, CDR2 SYDVKM. CDR3 bases: TGTGCCAGCAGTTTATTGGGCGGTTTCACCGGGGAGCTGTTTTTT. Residues: CASSLLGGFTGELFF.

This chain connects TRBV30 to TRBJ1-2; weak D call: TRBD1 (6 bases). Germline CDR1 reads GTSNPN; CDR2 reads SVGIG (reference sequence). Trimming left V 7 bases short and J 8 bases short, with 17 bases between. The CDR3 length is 12 residues. The CDR3 DNA reads TGTGCCTACCAAGGGGGGGCGAGAGGCTACACCTTC. It codes for CAYQGGARGYTF.

The V and J genes are TRBV13 and TRBJ2-1; 10 positions agree with TRBD2. This CDR3 region has 16 residues. Germline V gene data show CDR1 as PRHDT and CDR2 as FYEKMQ (reference sequence). The V segment lost 4 bases and the J segment 5 bases; nucleotides outside the gene matches: 8. CDR3 loop: CASSSPGLARNNEQFF. The CDR3 region has the DNA TGTGCCAGCAGCTCCCCGGGACTAGCGAGGAACAATGAGCAGTTCTTC. Based on the CDR3 plus reference TRBV13 and TRBJ2-1, the full variable domain is AAGVIQSPRHLIKEKRETATLKCYPIPRHDTVYWYQQGPGQDPQFLISFYEKMQSDKGSIPDRFSAQQFSDYHSELNMSSLELGDSALYFCASSSPGLARNNEQFFGPGTRLTVL.

V and J are TRBV6-6 and TRBJ1-1, with unresolved D. This CDR3 region has 14 residues. V lost 6 bases and J lost 4, with 15 bases in between. CDR1 and CDR2 from the germline V gene are MNHNY and SVGAGI (reference sequence). The CDR3 loop is CASSLQREATEAFF. CDR3 bases: TGTGCCAGCAGCCTACAGAGAGAGGCCACTGAAGCTTTCTTT.

The rearrangement links TRBV30 to TRBJ2-1, with a weak D call TRBD1 (6 bases). The CDR3 consists of 16 residues. The V end was cut by 1 base, the J end by 0 bases, with 13 bases between. CDR1 is GTSNPN and CDR2 is SVGIG in the germline V gene (reference sequence). CDR3 in amino acids: CAWSAKLGGSYNEQFF. CDR3 sequence (DNA): TGTGCCTGGAGTGCTAAACTAGGGGGCTCCTACAATGAGCAGTTCTTC.

V and J are TRBV29-1 and TRBJ2-7, with D unclear. V was clipped by 7 bases and J by 2 bases, with 12 bases between them. This CDR3 is built from 12 residues. CDR1 is SQVTM, CDR2 ANQGSEA, per germline. CDR3 amino acids: CSAATPPYEQYF. The DNA of the CDR3 is TGCAGCGCTGCGACGCCCCCCTACGAGCAGTACTTC.

The gene calls are TRBV4-3 and TRBJ2-1; D remains ambiguous. From germline, CDR1 is LGHNA and CDR2 YSLEER. The CDR3 loop spans 13 amino acids. The ends were cut back, 1 base at V and 9 bases at J, with 10 bases in the middle. The CDR3 reads CASSQVGYGEQFF. CDR3 nucleotide sequence: TGCGCCAGCAGCCAAGTCGGGTATGGTGAGCAGTTCTTC.

This chain links TRBV4-1 with TRBJ2-7, with 9 bases lining up with TRBD1. The germline gives CDR1 MGHRA, CDR2 YSYEKL. Trimming took 3 bases from V and 5 from J; bases not matched to a gene: 8. The CDR3 has 15 amino acids. CDR3: CASSHPGQGSHEQYF. Written as DNA, the CDR3 is TGCGCCAGCAGCCACCCCGGACAGGGGAGCCACGAGCAGTACTTC.

In its sample, this clone ranks as medium-sized (0.01 to 0.1%). The chain couples TRBV28 to TRBJ2-7, with a possible D match to TRBD1 (5 bases). Germline CDR1 MDHEN, CDR2 SYDVKM. Trimming took off 4 bases at V and 5 bases at J, with 15 bases between the two ends. This CDR3 region has 14 residues. The CDR3 coding sequence is TGTGCCAGCAGTTCCCCTGGCAGGGCCCACGAGCAGTACTTC. Encoded protein: CASSSPGRAHEQYF.

The rearrangement uses TRBV10-3 and TRBJ2-5; possible D gene TRBD2, 5 bases. TRBJ2-7 matches the DNA end more closely, so the J call is doubtful. This CDR3 has 14 amino acids. CDR1 is ENHRY, CDR2 SYGVKD, per germline. The CDR3 loop is CAISVVSAPYEQYF. In DNA form, the CDR3 reads TGTGCCATCAGTGTGGTTAGCGCTCCCTACGAGCAGTACTTC.

This clone was detected once. This chain connects TRBV7-2 to TRBJ2-5; either TRBD1 or TRBD2 may supply D (7 bases each). The end of the DNA fits TRBJ2-7 better, so the J call may be wrong. Germline-derived CDR1 and CDR2 are SGHTA and FQGNSA. This CDR3 spans 15 amino acids. The CDR3: CASSPDREGPYEQYF. In DNA, the CDR3 is TGTGCCAGCAGCCCTGACAGGGAGGGTCCCTACGAGCAGTACTTC.

This rearrangement joins TRBV7-2 to TRBJ2-3; D not certain. The CDR3 runs 14 residues. The germline CDR1 and CDR2 sequences are SGHTA and FQGNSA. V was clipped by 1 base and J by 4 bases, with 9 bases between them. The CDR3 is CASSLVVLPDTQYF. For the CDR3, the DNA is TGTGCCAGCAGCTTAGTGGTGCTTCCAGATACGCAGTATTTT.

The rearrangement joins TRBV7-2 to TRBJ2-7, with 7 bases lining up with TRBD1. CDR3 length: 12 amino acids. CDR1 and CDR2 (germline): SGHTA, FQGNSA. The V segment lost 6 bases and the J segment 9 bases; nucleotides outside the gene matches: 8. The CDR3 region is CASSLAGTAQYF. DNA of the CDR3: TGTGCCAGCAGTCTCGCCGGGACAGCGCAGTACTTC.

CDR3 DNA sequence: TGTGCCACCAGCAGATCCTTAGGTCACGAGACCCAGTACTTC. This translates into CATSRSLGHETQYF. This chain links TRBV15 with TRBJ2-5; D is unresolved. Germline V gene data show CDR1 as LNHNV and CDR2 as YYDKDF (reference sequence). This CDR3 spans 14 amino acids. Trimming shortened V by 2 bases and J by 5 bases, and 12 bases separated the two germline ends.

V and J are TRBV2 and TRBJ2-1, with D possibly TRBD2 on 5 matching bases. The CDR3 sequence is 12 residues long. From germline, CDR1 is SNHLY and CDR2 FYNNEI. Trimming removed 2 bases at V and 7 bases at J, with 6 bases between. The CDR3 loop is CASSERGNEQFF. In nucleotides, the CDR3 is TGTGCCAGCAGTGAACGAGGGAATGAGCAGTTCTTC.

This clone was found once. The V and J genes are TRBV27 and TRBJ2-3, with D perhaps matching TRBD2 (6 bases). From germline, CDR1 is MNHEY and CDR2 SMNVEV (reference sequence). The CDR3 length is 15 residues. Trimming removed 4 bases at V and 3 bases at J, with 14 bases between. This chain's CDR3 is CASSSPRESTDTQYF. The CDR3, as DNA: TGTGCCAGCAGTTCCCCTCGGGAGTCGACAGATACGCAGTATTTT.

The gene calls are TRBV18 and TRBJ2-1, with a possible D match to TRBD1 (5 bases). The length of the CDR3 is 16 residues. V lost 2 bases, J lost 4 bases, and 15 bases lay in between. In germline, CDR1 is KGHSH, CDR2 LQKENI. In DNA form, the CDR3 reads TGTGCCAGCTCACCATCGTGGGGCGGATTGTACAATGAGCAGTTCTTC. Protein: CASSPSWGGLYNEQFF.

The genes are TRBV7-8 and TRBJ2-1, with a weak D call TRBD2 (5 bases). This CDR3 has 12 residues. Germline CDR1 is SGHVS and CDR2 is FQNEAQ. The V gene lost 5 bases and the J gene lost 7 bases, with 9 bases spanning the gap. CDR3 DNA: TGTGCCAGCAGCGTCGACTATAATGAGCAGTTCTTC. Translated, it gives CASSVDYNEQFF.

The chain carries TRBV5-6 and TRBJ2-3, with D maybe TRBD2 (6 bases). The CDR3 contains 16 residues. Germline V gene data show CDR1 as SGHDT and CDR2 as YYEEEE. Trimming shortened V by 4 bases and J by 0 bases, and 15 bases separated the two germline ends. This CDR3 reads CASSEFLAISTDTQYF. The CDR3 nucleotides read TGTGCCAGCAGCGAATTTCTAGCGATTAGCACAGATACGCAGTATTTT.

This chain joins TRBV19 and TRBJ1-5; unclear D gene. The CDR3 is 13 residues long. Per germline, CDR1 LNHDA and CDR2 SQIVND (reference sequence). V was trimmed by 5 bases and J by 3 bases, leaving 8 bases between them. The chain's CDR3 is CASSYSFNQPQHF. The CDR3 DNA reads as TGTGCCAGTAGTTACAGCTTCAATCAGCCCCAGCATTTT.

The V gene is TRBV12-5, the J gene TRBJ1-5; the D is unclear. The V gene's germline CDR1 is LGHNT and CDR2 FRNRAP. CDR3 size: 16 residues. V lost 0 bases, J lost 3 bases, and 12 bases lay in between. The CDR3 nucleotides read TGTGCTAGTGGTTTGGTACCCGGGCAGCTCAATCAGCCCCAGCATTTT. This encodes CASGLVPGQLNQPQHF.